The entry below gives a single TCR beta chain sequence along with its context. This clone was detected a few times. It has no known antigen specificity. It has no much larger one-base neighbor in the sample; base qualities were not kept. This sample is drawn from a study of cytomegalovirus exposure and HLA in healthy donors (TCRdb year 2017). Some background on the complete study: According to an earlier analysis of 550 to 700 of the donors, some 180 million T cells yielded 117 million unique TCR beta sequences and around 300 Gb of sequence data. About 330 gigabases of sequencing data and approximately 92 million unique TCR sequences made up an early release that covered approximately 700 HLA-typed donors. Alongside the repertoire data, information on donor age, sex, ethnicity and CMV serostatus was compiled. The study aimed to test whether cataloging public T cell receptors could reveal signatures of past pathogen exposure. To decide whether each TCR beta V gene segment behaved as functional or pseudogenic, an earlier analysis of approximately 600 of the donors relied on high-throughput TCR beta sequencing. On average, approximately 250,000 unique TCR beta nucleotide sequences were sequenced per donor among 350 to 400 genotyped donors of the cohort, with roughly 18% of those sequences being non-productive. Roughly 5 DR-DQ haplotypes were handled as single units for association and clustering because linkage in the cohort was strong. Class I and class II HLA loci were covered by the typing at four-digit resolution. A later analysis re-examined previously published TCR beta repertoires from just over 650 donors and added high-resolution HLA genotyping to investigate patterns of TCR occurrence. High-throughput TCR immunosequencing, statistical association of individual TCRs with disease status, and machine learning were combined to predict cytomegalovirus infection status. The genetic ancestry cluster associated with self-reported Caucasian donors included around four fifths of the 300 to 400 genotyped donors. All discovery cohort repertoires had been generated on a single sequencing platform. Rather than using new phenotypic data, the later analysis identified candidate immune exposures from TCR beta sequences and from how often those sequences occurred across donors. The number of typed donors differed by locus: about 620-630 for A, B, C, DRB1 and DQB1; 522 for DQA1; fewer than 610 for DPA1; and about 450 for DPB1. The study used immunosequencing to profile the T cell repertoires of approximately 640 subjects and linked those repertoires to cytomegalovirus serostatus. A separate validation cohort of approximately 130 different subjects was used in addition to the approximately 670-subject first cohort. Genome-wide SNP genotypes for about 65% of the roughly 700 donors were used in a later genetic analysis, which treated that subset as a discovery cohort.

To prepare the library, the immunoSEQ multiplex PCR assay was applied. For the multiplex PCR, a mixture combining 60 forward primers for TCR Vbeta segments and 13 reverse primers for TCR Jbeta segments was used. A multiplex PCR assay on genomic DNA amplified the CDR3 region of rearranged TCR beta genes. On the Illumina HiSeq System, the amplified TCR beta libraries were sequenced as 87-base-pair reads. Per the source publication's procedure: A later analysis counted about 82 million unique TCR beta chains across the 550 to 700 repertoires, and around 12 million of these chains were shared by at least two donors. To remove PCR and sequencing errors, raw reads were error-corrected and collapsed into unique sequences using a nearest-neighbor algorithm that merged closely related sequences. V, D and J gene segments were assigned by aligning CDR3 sequences to IMGT reference sequences. For a sequence to be retained, a match of at least six nucleotides was required to both a V gene segment and a J gene segment. A rearrangement counted as productive if the CDR3 had no stop codons and remained in frame with V and J, and every other rearrangement counted as non-productive. Following IMGT convention, CDR3 was defined as the stretch from the second conserved V-encoded cysteine to the conserved J-encoded phenylalanine. The earlier analysis of 450 to 750 of the donors excluded any sequence lacking an unambiguous match to a single V gene segment. An earlier analysis of a few hundred of the donors called V segments functional above 56.7% productive rearrangements and segregating when the between-donor standard deviation exceeded 5%. To diagnose cytomegalovirus status from the catalog of TCR beta chain sequences, a statistical classification framework was built. In a later analysis, V and J genes were assigned by comparing TCR nucleotide sequences against IMGT/GENE-DB human TR gene sequences. The TCRdist pipeline was used in a later analysis to assign CDR3 sequences and most-parsimonious VDJ recombination scenarios. In a later analysis, each TCR beta chain was defined by its CDR3 amino acid sequence together with its V-gene family, and reads lacking a unique V-gene family were excluded. As a way to deal with suspected cross-contamination and a sequencing artifact, a later analysis dropped 450 to 600 nucleotide sequences that were highly shared and had low generation probability. In a later analysis, a clonal expansion index for each public chain was calculated from normalized within-repertoire ranks of inferred template counts. Generation probabilities in a later analysis came from a VDJ recombination model fitted to out-of-frame rearrangements, and those results were checked against IGoR. Hypergeometric tests were used in a later analysis to score TCR-TCR, TCR-HLA and TCR-CMV co-occurrence, with a repertoire-size bias correction applied to the TCR pairs. To estimate false discovery rates, a later analysis permuted the HLA or CMV assignments 20 times. In a later analysis, co-occurring TCRs were grouped using DBSCAN, and TCRdist sequence similarity was added for clustering within HLA-allele-positive subsets. Co-occurrence clustering excluded repertoires with fewer than 30,000 or more than 120,000 public chains, plus five with anomalous nucleotide sharing. The table was pulled from immuneACCESS by TCRdb, which kept in-frame rearrangements only. Such tables lose some clones; where checked, under half of the loss comes from unresolved V genes, and the rest has no known cause. That table supplies the V and J calls and clone size; D and trimming were determined from the DNA. The sample table contains about 130,000 clones; only one count was recorded for more than 15% of them. Together, the top ten hold approximately 2.9% of the sample.

The investigation overall reported the following: HLA typing was unavailable for some donors at each locus, so association tests used only the typed subset. Presence/absence analyses assumed roughly uniform sequencing depth across donors, an assumption that may not hold. A further reported finding was that TCR beta sequences accurately predicted the HLA-A and HLA-B alleles for most subjects in the first cohort. Correlated functional status among segregating V segments might be attributable to linkage disequilibrium, but an unknown experimental factor could not be ruled out. An association between a missense DCLRE1C variant and V-gene and J-gene trimming of TCR beta chains was found in a later genetic analysis and replicated in an independent cohort. A later analysis found that HLA-associated TCR beta chains were more clonally expanded and had lower generation probabilities than equally common non-associated chains. According to a later analysis, most CMV-associated TCR beta chains appeared to be HLA-restricted, and the HLA associations seemed to be driven largely by CMV exposure. A cluster of highly shared sequence variants was judged likely to be a technical artifact of the sequencing pipeline. The classifier was reported to diagnose cytomegalovirus status with high specificity and sensitivity in both the original cohort and the validation cohort. According to a later analysis, parvovirus B19, influenza, CMV and Epstein-Barr virus appeared linked to several top co-occurrence clusters. In the study, 150 to 200 TCR beta chains were listed as associated with cytomegalovirus. For the cohort, immune exposure information was limited to CMV serostatus. Broadly in line with IMGT annotations, most TCR beta V segments showed up in productive rearrangements about 87% or about 30% of the time in an earlier analysis of 587 of the donors. The authors suggested that the approach could potentially be generalized to other disease states and immunological phenotypes. This cohort had only TCR beta chains sequenced, and the lack of alpha or paired-chain data limited which features could be detected. In a later analysis, the rate of TCR association differed among HLA loci, with DRB1 alleles having the most associated TCRs and HLA-C alleles having the fewest. Assigning TCR associations to individual alleles was difficult when HLA alleles, especially DR and DQ, strongly co-occurred. In vitro tests confirmed that a few of the cytomegalovirus-associated TCR beta chains recognize cytomegalovirus antigens. Some IMGT-functional V segments, including TRBV6-2 and TRBV6-3, could not be distinguished by the 87-base-pair reads and were therefore excluded. While some public TCRs were present in many individuals, most TCR sequences turned up only very rarely across donors. Because counts were too low, roughly 16 rarely observed V segments, including chromosome 9 orphons, were left out of the earlier analysis of 587 of the donors. At a false discovery rate of 0.05, a later analysis linked approximately 18,000 TCR beta sequences to specific HLA alleles. A later genetic analysis reported fewer N-insertions in productive TCRs among donors in an Asian-associated ancestry cluster than the roughly 700-donor mean.

The CDR3 sequence holds 11 residues, the cysteine and phenylalanine included. Solely the CDR3 DNA is kept, with 33 bases framed from the first base. The germline V gene (reference sequence) provides CDR1 MNHNY and CDR2 SVGAGI. Trimming takes 8 bases off V and 10 bases off J; junction bases not matched to a gene: 3. In total, roughly 670 healthy bone marrow donors made up the cohort. At the time of sampling, every cohort member was nominally healthy, though immune exposures that went unrecorded were likely present. The donor tested CMV seropositive and was one of the 289 seropositive cohort members. Each donor provided a peripheral blood sample, and peripheral blood mononuclear cells were used for TCR beta sequencing. The Qiagen DNeasy Blood Extraction Kit was used to extract genomic DNA from the blood cell samples.

Sequencing used PBMCs. Recombination joined TRBV6-6 with TRBJ2-1, with TRBD2 identical over 9 junction bases. The TCR comes from a female donor in good health and CMV-seropositive. The sequenced DNA is TGTGCCAGCGCCCTAGCGGGAGAGCAGTTCTTC. Its amino acids are CASALAGEQFF.